These 13 T cell receptor beta chains were all obtained from the same sample, sequenced in a study of cytomegalovirus exposure and HLA in healthy donors. The data were produced by immunoSEQ multiplex PCR, yet TCRdb's version contains in-frame clones alone and is incomplete. Among roughly 120,000 clones listed, more than 75% were seen once. The sample was PBMCs. The receptors were gathered from a woman aged 18 to 35 in good health and CMV-seropositive.

The V call is TRBV7-7, the J call TRBJ2-3; 10 positions match TRBD2. Germline CDR1 is SSHAT and CDR2 is FNYEAQ (reference sequence). The V segment lost 11 bases and the J segment 2 bases; nucleotides outside the gene matches: 4. The CDR3 length is 13 residues. CDR3 loop: CAALAGVTDTQYF. CDR3 DNA sequence: TGTGCCGCCCTAGCGGGAGTCACAGATACGCAGTATTTT.

The chain recombines TRBV7-3 with TRBJ2-3; 13 nucleotides agree with TRBD2. Germline V gene data show CDR1 as SGHTA and CDR2 as FQGTGA. V lost 5 bases, J lost 2 bases, and 4 bases stayed unmatched. There are 16 residues in the CDR3. The CDR3 spells CASSLLAGGLTDTQYF. The CDR3, as DNA: TGTGCCAGCAGCCTACTAGCGGGGGGGCTCACAGATACGCAGTATTTT.

The V gene is TRBV2, the J gene TRBJ1-2; D gene unclear. V lost 4 bases and J lost 2, with 5 bases in between. Looked up from germline, CDR1 is SNHLY and CDR2 is FYNNEI. CDR3 size: 12 residues. In DNA form, the CDR3 reads TGTGCCAGCAGTGTGGGCAACTATGGCTACACCTTC. It translates to CASSVGNYGYTF.

The rearrangement joins TRBV4-2 to TRBJ1-3; D possibly corresponds to TRBD1 (5 bases). CDR1 is LGHNA, CDR2 YNFKEQ, per germline. The CDR3 sequence is 16 residues long. The ends were cut back, 1 base at V and 4 bases at J, with 14 bases in the middle. CDR3 residues: CASSQAAGSVGNTIYF. In DNA form, the CDR3 reads TGTGCCAGCAGCCAAGCCGCAGGGTCGGTCGGAAACACCATATATTTT.

The chain recombines TRBV5-1 with TRBJ2-2; 12 nucleotides match TRBD1. Germline V lookup: CDR1 SGHRS, CDR2 YFSETQ. This CDR3 region has 16 residues. Germline trimming cut 5 bases from V and 7 bases from J; bases unmatched to any gene: 9. The CDR3 is CASRPGQGAPGGELFF. CDR3 DNA sequence: TGCGCCAGCAGGCCGGGACAGGGGGCGCCAGGCGGGGAGCTGTTTTTT.

This clone was recorded only once. The genes are TRBV5-3 and TRBJ1-2, with 8 positions matching TRBD1. TRBV5-3 is an ORF; its function is uncertain. J lost 8 bases, V lost 4 bases, and 7 bases had no gene match. This CDR3 comprises 13 residues. The CDR3 loop reads CARSPDRVGGYTF. CDR3 coding DNA: TGTGCCAGAAGCCCGGACAGGGTGGGGGGCTACACCTTC.

The chain links TRBV7-2 to TRBJ2-2, with 12 bases identical to TRBD2. Germline loops: CDR1 SGHTA, CDR2 FQGNSA. The CDR3 spans 16 residues. The J segment lost 3 bases and the V segment lost 6 bases, leaving 5 bases of the junction unmatched. The CDR3 DNA is TGTGCCAGCAGGTCTAGCGGGGGGGCACACACCGGGGAGCTGTTTTTT. This encodes CASRSSGGAHTGELFF.

CDR3 sequence reads: CASSHAAGLADSVDEQFF. The CDR3 coding sequence is TGCGCCAGCAGCCATGCCGCGGGACTAGCAGATTCGGTGGATGAGCAGTTCTTC. The chain carries TRBV4-3 and TRBJ2-1; TRBD2 matches at 9 bases. This CDR3 comprises 18 residues. V shed 3 bases, J shed 8 bases, and the junction held 17 bases outside the gene matches. Germline CDR1 reads LGHNA; CDR2 reads YSLEER.

V is TRBV18 and J is TRBJ1-1; D gene uncertain. Germline values: CDR1 KGHSH, CDR2 LQKENI. The CDR3 covers 13 residues. Deletions cut 4 bases from V and 2 bases from J, with 8 bases between. The CDR3 coding sequence is TGTGCCAGCTCACAACATGAAAACACTGAAGCTTTCTTT. As protein: CASSQHENTEAFF.

The V and J genes are TRBV30 and TRBJ2-3, with 9 bases lining up with TRBD1. Germline V lookup: CDR1 GTSNPN, CDR2 SVGIG (reference sequence). The V segment lost 5 bases and the J segment 1 base; nucleotides outside the gene matches: 4. CDR3 length equals 14 residues. The CDR3 DNA sequence: TGTGCCTGGGACAGGGGGGTTGGCACAGATACGCAGTATTTT. Translating it yields CAWDRGVGTDTQYF.

The CDR3 DNA reads as TGCGCCAGCAGCGTCCAACTAGCGGCCTCCTACGAGCAGTACTTC. Translation: CASSVQLAASYEQYF. J is TRBJ2-7 and V is TRBV5-1; 8 bases agree with TRBD2. Germline V gene data show CDR1 as SGHRS and CDR2 as YFSETQ. The trim removed 4 bases at V and 0 bases at J, leaving 6 bases unmatched. The CDR3 runs to 15 residues.

This clone was seen only a few times. V is TRBV9 and J is TRBJ2-7; 10 positions agree with TRBD1. Losses at the gene ends were 3 bases for V and 2 bases for J; bases not matched to a gene: 5. The CDR3 is 15 residues long. Per the germline V gene, CDR1 is SGDLS and CDR2 is YYNGEE. The CDR3 bases are TGTGCCAGCAGCGCGGACAGGGGGGCTACCTACGAGCAGTACTTC. Protein product: CASSADRGATYEQYF.

The J gene is TRBJ1-1, the V gene TRBV7-9; TRBD1 matches at 7 bases. J was trimmed by 4 bases and V by 1 base; bases with no gene match: 6. Germline V CDR1 and CDR2: SEHNR, FQNEAQ (reference sequence). The CDR3 extends over 15 amino acids. The CDR3 region has the DNA TGTGCCAGCAGCTTAGTAGGGGGCACAGGCACTGAAGCTTTCTTT. Its translation: CASSLVGGTGTEAFF.